This T cell receptor beta chain was obtained from a study of metastatic and nonmetastatic thyroid tumors. Per the study methods: Construction of a distant-metastasis classifier for papillary thyroid cancer relied on CDR3 differences across clinicopathological groups. TCRdb used MiXCR to call clones anew from the PCR reads. The V and J calls follow TCRdb's processing rather than the paper's. Of tens of thousands of clones listed, 25% to 30% are singletons. General study results and limits: Malignant thyroid tumors reportedly had TCR beta diversity that was significantly higher than in benign nodules, in blood and tumor.

Germline V gene sequence: CDR1 MGHDK, CDR2 SYGVNS. Trimming stripped 3 bases from V and 7 bases from J, with 15 bases between. This CDR3 has 14 residues. Nobody among the patients had been given any treatment before thyroid surgery. In this sample, this clone turned up many times. Its target is not known. Sequencing input: blood. The receptor was isolated from a male donor with papillary thyroid cancer or a benign thyroid nodule (not recorded which). Some clones in this sample may be carry-over from other donors' samples. The chain carries TRBV25-1 and TRBJ2-5, with D maybe TRBD2 (5 bases). The CDR3, as DNA: TGTGCCAGCAGTGAGGTTTTCGCTGGAGGGACCCAGTACTTC. Translating gives CASSEVFAGGTQYF. Full variable domain (rest looked up from reference TRBV25-1 and TRBJ2-5): EADIYQTPRYLVIGTGKKITLECSQTMGHDKMYWYQQDPGMELHLIHYSYGVNSTEKGDLSSESTVSRIRTEHFPLTLESARPSHTSQYLCASSEVFAGGTQYFGPGTRLLVL.